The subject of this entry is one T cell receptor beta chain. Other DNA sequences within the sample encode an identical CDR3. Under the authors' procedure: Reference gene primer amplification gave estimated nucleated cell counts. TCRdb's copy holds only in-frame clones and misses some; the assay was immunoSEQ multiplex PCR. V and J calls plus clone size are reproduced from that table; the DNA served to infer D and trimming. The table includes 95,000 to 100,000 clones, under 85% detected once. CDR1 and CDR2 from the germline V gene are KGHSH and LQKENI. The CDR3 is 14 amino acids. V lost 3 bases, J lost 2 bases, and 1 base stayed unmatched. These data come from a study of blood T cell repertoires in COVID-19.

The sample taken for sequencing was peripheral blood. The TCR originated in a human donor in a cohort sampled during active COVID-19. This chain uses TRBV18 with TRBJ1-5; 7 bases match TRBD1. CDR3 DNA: TGTGCCAGCTCACCTGGACAGGGCAATCAGCCCCAGCATTTT. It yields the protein CASSPGQGNQPQHF.